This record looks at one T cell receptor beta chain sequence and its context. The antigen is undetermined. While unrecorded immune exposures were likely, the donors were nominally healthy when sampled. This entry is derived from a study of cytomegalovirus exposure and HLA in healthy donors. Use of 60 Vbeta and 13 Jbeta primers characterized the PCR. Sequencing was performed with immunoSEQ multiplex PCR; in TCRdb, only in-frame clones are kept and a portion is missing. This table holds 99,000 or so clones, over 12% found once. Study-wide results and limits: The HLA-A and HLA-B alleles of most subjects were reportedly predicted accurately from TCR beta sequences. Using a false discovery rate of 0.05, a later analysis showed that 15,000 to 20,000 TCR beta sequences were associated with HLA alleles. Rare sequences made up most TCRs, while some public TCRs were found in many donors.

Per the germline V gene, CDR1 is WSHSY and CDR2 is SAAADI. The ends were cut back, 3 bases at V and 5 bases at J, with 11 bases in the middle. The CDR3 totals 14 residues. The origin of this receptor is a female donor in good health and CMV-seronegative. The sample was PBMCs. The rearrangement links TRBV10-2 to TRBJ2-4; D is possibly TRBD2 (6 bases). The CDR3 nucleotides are TGCGCCAGCAGTGATTCTAGCGTCCAAAACATTCAGTACTTC. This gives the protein CASSDSSVQNIQYF.